A selection of T cell receptor beta chains follows, all from one sample in a study of T cell responses to AZD1222 COVID-19 vaccine. TCRdb's copy holds only in-frame clones and misses some; the assay was immunoSEQ multiplex PCR. The sample records some 120,000 clones, around 83% being singletons. Sequencing used peripheral blood, obtained 28 days after the second AZD1222 dose. The receptors derive from an adult who received the AZD1222 COVID-19 vaccine. The conserved cysteine and the conserved F or W are not part of the CDR3 here.

j_call,v_call,cdr3_aa
TRBJ1-3,TRBV14,ASSQDQSNSGNTIY
TRBJ1-1,TRBV28,ASSLWGQGMTEAF
TRBJ2-7,TRBV9,ASSESGTGSWYEQY
TRBJ1-5,TRBV4-3,ASSQGAGPNQPQH
TRBJ2-7,TRBV20-1,SASGAGTSGGEYSYEQY
TRBJ2-5,TRBV18,ASWGATWETQY
TRBJ1-3,TRBV6-5,ASSVGQGRGNTIY
TRBJ2-7,TRBV20-1,SASGTSGVYEQY
TRBJ2-7,TRBV28,ASSLGIRAGGIYEQY
TRBJ1-1,TRBV24-1,ATSDGPVGMNTEAF
TRBJ2-3,TRBV5-6,ASSLAATGWRSTDTQY
TRBJ1-5,TRBV18,ASSRGTENQPQH
TRBJ1-1,TRBV9,ASGRQIGTEAF
TRBJ1-1,TRBV19,ASNTLYGEGF
TRBJ1-2,TRBV5-1,ASSLRFGQGFSYGYT
TRBJ1-6,TRBV7-9,ASSLALGHPLLH